The source of this T cell receptor beta chain is a study of CD8 T cells in ankylosing spondylitis. This clonotype was detected many times. The antigen remains unidentified. Using its own MiXCR run on the 5' RACE reads, TCRdb lists one record per CDR3 protein. The repertoire holds about 130,000 distinct CDR3 sequences, with 6% to 8.5% as singletons. V gave up 0 bases and J gave up 7 bases, with 13 bases separating them. CDR1 and CDR2 (germline): LGHNA, YSLEER. The CDR3 is made up of 15 amino acids. Findings of the study overall: Peripheral blood samples showed relatively rare disease-linked clones, and these clones were CD8+. For ankylosing spondylitis blood, a TCR beta motif of seven to nine highly homologous variants appeared characteristic.

The TCR comes from a female donor with ankylosing spondylitis or in good health (not recorded which). The rearrangement links TRBV4-3 to TRBJ2-1; D perhaps matches TRBD1 (5 bases). Sequenced material: blood, either unsorted or a sorted T cell fraction (not recorded which). The CDR3 DNA reads as TGCGCCAGCAGCCAAGATATGGGGCGCAAAAATGAGCAGTTCTTC. Residues: CASSQDMGRKNEQFF.